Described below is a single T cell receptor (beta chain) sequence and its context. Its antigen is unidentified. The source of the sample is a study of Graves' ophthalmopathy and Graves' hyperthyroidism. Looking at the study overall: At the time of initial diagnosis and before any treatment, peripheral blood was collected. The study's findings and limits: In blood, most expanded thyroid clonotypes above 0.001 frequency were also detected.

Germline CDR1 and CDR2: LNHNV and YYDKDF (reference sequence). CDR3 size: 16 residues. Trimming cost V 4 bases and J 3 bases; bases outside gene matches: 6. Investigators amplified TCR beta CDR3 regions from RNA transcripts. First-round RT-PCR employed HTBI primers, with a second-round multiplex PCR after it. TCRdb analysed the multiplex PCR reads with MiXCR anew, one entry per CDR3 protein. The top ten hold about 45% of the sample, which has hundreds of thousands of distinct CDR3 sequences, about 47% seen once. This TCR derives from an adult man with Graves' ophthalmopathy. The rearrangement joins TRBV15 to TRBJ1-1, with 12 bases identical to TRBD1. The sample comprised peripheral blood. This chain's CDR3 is CATSTGQGAGDTEAFF. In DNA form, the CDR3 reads TGTGCCACCAGCACGGGACAGGGGGCTGGGGACACTGAAGCTTTCTTT.